These 2 T cell receptor beta chains were sequenced from one sample in a study of CD8+ T cells in alopecia areata. Treatment described: oral pan-JAK inhibitor, 5-10 mg twice daily. Sequencing relied on a cDNA template that was reverse transcribed from extracted RNA. Method: immunoSEQ multiplex PCR; TCRdb's copy keeps in-frame clones and lacks some. The table has about 140,000 clones, about 85% seen once. The starting material was CD8+ T cells sorted from blood, obtained at week 4, from a patient treated with tofacitinib. The receptors come from a human donor with alopecia areata.

V and J are TRBV5-1 and TRBJ2-7, with 10 bases aligning to TRBD1. There are 12 residues in the CDR3. Trimming at V came to 4 bases and at J to 5 bases, leaving 0 bases not matched to a gene. Germline values: CDR1 SGHRS, CDR2 YFSETQ. CDR3 loop: CASSGTGDEQYF. The CDR3, as DNA: TGCGCCAGCAGCGGGACAGGGGACGAGCAGTACTTC. The full variable domain, its missing parts supplied by reference TRBV5-1 and TRBJ2-7, is KAGVTQTPRYLIKTRGQQVTLSCSPISGHRSVSWYQQTPGQGLQFLFEYFSETQRNKGNFPGRFSGRQFSNSRSEMNVSTLELGDSALYLCASSGTGDEQYFGPGTRLTVT.

The chain uses TRBV2 and TRBJ1-2; D might be TRBD1 (5 bases). V gave up 2 bases and J gave up 6 bases, with 13 bases separating them. Looked up from germline, CDR1 is SNHLY and CDR2 is FYNNEI. The CDR3 is made up of 14 amino acids. The DNA of the CDR3 is TGTGCCAGCAGTGAAAGGACATGGGTCCATGGCTACACCTTC. Encoded protein: CASSERTWVHGYTF.